A single sample is the source of the 9 T cell receptor beta chains below, sequenced in a study of radiation and T cells in renal cell carcinoma. The time point was: blood 4 weeks post-SBRT, at nephrectomy. Described treatment: 15 Gy SBRT to primary tumor, nephrectomy 4 weeks later. The assay was immunoSEQ multiplex PCR, and TCRdb's table has in-frame clones only and misses some. The sample holds around 140,000 clones, around 88% seen once. Sequences were derived from blood, sampled from a patient whose treatment included radiotherapy and nephrectomy. These TCRs come from a woman aged 45-65 years with renal cell carcinoma.

The chain combines TRBV19 with TRBJ2-2, with a tentative D call TRBD2 (5 bases). Germline V gene sequence: CDR1 LNHDA, CDR2 SQIVND (reference sequence). V was clipped by 8 bases and J by 8 bases, with 18 bases between them. The CDR3 loop spans 14 amino acids. In nucleotides, the CDR3 is TGTGCCAGTGCGCTCGGAGGACTGTTTGGGGAGCTGTTTTTT. Translated: CASALGGLFGELFF. Supplemented by reference TRBV19 and TRBJ2-2, the full variable domain reads DGGITQSPKYLFRKEGQNVTLSCEQNLNHDAMYWYRQDPGQGLRLIYYSQIVNDFQKGDIAEGYSVSREKKESFPLTVTSAQKNPTAFYLCASALGGLFGELFFGEGSRLTVL.

The J gene is TRBJ2-2, the V gene TRBV10-3; D might be TRBD1 (6 bases). The length of the CDR3 is 16 residues. Germline CDR1 reads ENHRY; CDR2 reads SYGVKD. With 3 bases removed from V and 0 bases from J, the gap between germline ends came to 11 bases. The CDR3 DNA follows: TGTGCCATCAGTGAAACAGGGTCCCCGAACACCGGGGAGCTGTTTTTT. This encodes CAISETGSPNTGELFF.

The genes are TRBV10-3 and TRBJ1-2; D remains ambiguous. CDR3 length: 14 amino acids. Looked up from germline, CDR1 is ENHRY and CDR2 is SYGVKD. V shed 7 bases and J shed 8 bases, with 20 bases lying between them. The CDR3 DNA follows: TGTGCCATCACTCAAGGGCAAACAACAAGCGGCTACACCTTC. It yields the protein CAITQGQTTSGYTF.

This sequence joins TRBV7-2 and TRBJ1-1; 9 nucleotides match TRBD1. CDR3 length: 13 residues. The germline V gene has CDR1 SGHTA and CDR2 FQGNSA. V shed 5 bases, J shed 4 bases, and the junction held 2 bases outside the gene matches. The CDR3 loop reads CASSLGQGTEAFF. The CDR3 region has the DNA TGTGCCAGCAGCCTGGGACAGGGCACTGAAGCTTTCTTT. The full variable domain, completed using reference TRBV7-2 and TRBJ1-1, is GAGVSQSPSNKVTEKGKDVELRCDPISGHTALYWYRQSLGQGLEFLIYFQGNSAPDKSGLPSDRFSAERTGGSVSTLTIQRTQQEDSAVYLCASSLGQGTEAFFGQGTRLTVV.

Comments on this clone: The junction and the germline gene differ at one end; a read error may be behind it. This rearrangement joins TRBV30 to TRBJ2-7; D remains ambiguous. The CDR3 consists of 13 residues. Germline V gene data show CDR1 as GTSNPN and CDR2 as SVGIG (reference sequence). CDR3 sequence: CAWSPDENYGQYF. The CDR3 nucleotides read TGTGCCTGGAGCCCGGACGAAAATTACGGGCAGTACTTC.

The sample holds a few counts of this clone. The chain is built from TRBV7-2 and TRBJ2-3, with 8 positions matching TRBD1. The CDR3 extends over 15 amino acids. The J segment lost 3 bases and the V segment lost 4 bases, leaving 6 bases of the junction unmatched. The germline CDR1 and CDR2 sequences are SGHTA and FQGNSA. The CDR3, as DNA: TGTGCCAGCAGCTCACGACAGGGGAGGACAGATACGCAGTATTTT. Translating gives CASSSRQGRTDTQYF. The full variable domain, in which reference TRBV7-2 and TRBJ2-3 provide the parts outside the CDR3, is GAGVSQSPSNKVTEKGKDVELRCDPISGHTALYWYRQSLGQGLEFLIYFQGNSAPDKSGLPSDRFSAERTGGSVSTLTIQRTQQEDSAVYLCASSSRQGRTDTQYFGPGTRLTVL.

This chain connects TRBV2 to TRBJ2-2; no firm D call. Germline V gene data show CDR1 as SNHLY and CDR2 as FYNNEI. CDR3 length equals 15 residues. V lost 4 bases, J lost 3 bases, and 12 bases lay in between. The chain's CDR3 is CASSVDRLDTGELFF. CDR3 bases: TGTGCCAGCAGTGTTGACCGCTTGGACACCGGGGAGCTGTTTTTT.

V is TRBV15 and J is TRBJ2-1; TRBD2 matches at 9 bases. Germline V gene lookup returns CDR1 LNHNV and CDR2 YYDKDF (reference sequence). The CDR3 covers 16 residues. V lost 0 bases and J lost 8; bases outside the gene matches: 8. CDR3 protein: CATSRERAGGSDEQFF. The CDR3 nucleotides read TGTGCCACCAGCAGAGAAAGGGCGGGAGGGTCTGATGAGCAGTTCTTC.

This rearrangement joins TRBV6-1 to TRBJ2-7, with D maybe TRBD2 (6 bases). V lost 0 bases, J lost 0 bases, and 9 bases lay in between. CDR3 length: 15 residues. Germline V gene data show CDR1 as MNHNS and CDR2 as SASEGT. CDR3 amino acids: CASSEASGSSYEQYF. In DNA, the CDR3 is TGTGCCAGCAGTGAAGCGTCCGGGAGCTCCTACGAGCAGTACTTC.